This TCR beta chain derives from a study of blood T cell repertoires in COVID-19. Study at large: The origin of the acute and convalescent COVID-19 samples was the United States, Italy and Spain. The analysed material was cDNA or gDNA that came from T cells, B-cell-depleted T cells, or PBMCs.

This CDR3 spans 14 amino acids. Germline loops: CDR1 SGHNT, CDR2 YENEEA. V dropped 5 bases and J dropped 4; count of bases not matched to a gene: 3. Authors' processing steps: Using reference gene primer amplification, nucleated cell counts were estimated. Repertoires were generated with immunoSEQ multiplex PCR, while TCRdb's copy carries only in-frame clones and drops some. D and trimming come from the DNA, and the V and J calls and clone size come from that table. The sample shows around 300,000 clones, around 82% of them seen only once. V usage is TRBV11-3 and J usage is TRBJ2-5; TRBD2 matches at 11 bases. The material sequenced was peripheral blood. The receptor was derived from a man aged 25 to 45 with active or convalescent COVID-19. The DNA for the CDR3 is TGTGCCAGCAGCCCAACTAGCGGGGGAGAGACCCAGTACTTC. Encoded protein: CASSPTSGGETQYF.